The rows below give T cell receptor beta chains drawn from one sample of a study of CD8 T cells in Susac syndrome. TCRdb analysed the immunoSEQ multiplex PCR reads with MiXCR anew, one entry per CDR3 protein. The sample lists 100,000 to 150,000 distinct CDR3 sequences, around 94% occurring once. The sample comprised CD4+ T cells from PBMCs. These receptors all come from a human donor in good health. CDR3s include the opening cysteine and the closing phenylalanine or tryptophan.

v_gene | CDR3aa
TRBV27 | CASRRVGQETQYF
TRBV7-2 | CASSLVDGNTQYF
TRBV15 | CATSRARANTEAFF
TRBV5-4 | CASSPGLLQETQYF
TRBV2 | CASRTGLAESTDTQYF
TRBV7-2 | CASSLRVSSGANVLTF
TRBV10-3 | CAITAGENYGYTF
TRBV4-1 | CASSQGLASGNLARNEQFF
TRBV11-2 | CASSSIWARQYEQYF
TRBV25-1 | CASSPPGYYGYTF
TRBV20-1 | CSARDTAGGLPYEQYF
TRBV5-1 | CASRTPGTGATGELFF
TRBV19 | CASSILVGANQPQHF
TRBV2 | CATQGLTDTQYF
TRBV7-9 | CASSLGGSSHEQYF
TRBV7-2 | CASSAPRREQYF
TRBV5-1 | CASSPGRGPTAGYTF
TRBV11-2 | CASSLAGAGGVDTQYF
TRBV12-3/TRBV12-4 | CASSLVQGDNEQFF
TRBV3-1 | CASSQAEREQFF
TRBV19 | CASKQGLAVTDTQYF
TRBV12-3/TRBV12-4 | CASSLAVMKETQYF
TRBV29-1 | CSVKGSVDTGELFF
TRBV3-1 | CASSQVGSGGNEQFF
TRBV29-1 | CSVLGMGSTDTQYF
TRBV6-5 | CASRKNGLAGEQQYF
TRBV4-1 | CASRGTSGRGNEQFF
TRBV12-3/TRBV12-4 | CASSLVGGGETQYF
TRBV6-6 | CASSYSAGGYEQYF
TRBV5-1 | CASSPSGRLTEAFF
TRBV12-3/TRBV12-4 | CASSLLLGVGNTEAFF
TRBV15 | CATSRDQQGDEAFF
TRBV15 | CATSRRQTNHQETQYF
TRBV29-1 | CSVEEEKPSTDTQYF
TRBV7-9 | CASSLGQATNEKLFF
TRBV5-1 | CASSLVSSRTEAFF
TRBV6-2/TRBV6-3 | CASRRAGSDNEQFF
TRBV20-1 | CSATKRAGDTQYF
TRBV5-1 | CASSPGDTHEQFF
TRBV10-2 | CASNPSVLAGSGELFF
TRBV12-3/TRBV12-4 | CASSLSRRGNQPQHF